This T cell receptor beta chain emerged from a study of blood T cell repertoires in COVID-19. Original processing methods: Reference gene primers were amplified, and this amplification served to estimate nucleated cell counts. The assay was immunoSEQ multiplex PCR, and TCRdb's table has in-frame clones only and misses some. The V and J calls and the clone size are those of that table, but D and trimming were determined from the DNA. Among 95,000 to 110,000 clones listed, around nine tenths were seen once. Germline CDR1 reads MNHEY; CDR2 reads SMNVEV (reference sequence). V lost 5 bases and J 4 bases, leaving 11 bases between the germline ends. CDR3 length equals 13 residues.

The material sequenced was peripheral blood. This TCR was sampled from a man aged 50 to 60 in a cohort sampled during active COVID-19. V gene TRBV27 combines with J gene TRBJ1-2, with D perhaps matching TRBD1 (6 bases). CDR3 in DNA: TGTGCCAGCAGTCCCGGGACAATCTATGGCTACACCTTC. Translated, it gives CASSPGTIYGYTF.